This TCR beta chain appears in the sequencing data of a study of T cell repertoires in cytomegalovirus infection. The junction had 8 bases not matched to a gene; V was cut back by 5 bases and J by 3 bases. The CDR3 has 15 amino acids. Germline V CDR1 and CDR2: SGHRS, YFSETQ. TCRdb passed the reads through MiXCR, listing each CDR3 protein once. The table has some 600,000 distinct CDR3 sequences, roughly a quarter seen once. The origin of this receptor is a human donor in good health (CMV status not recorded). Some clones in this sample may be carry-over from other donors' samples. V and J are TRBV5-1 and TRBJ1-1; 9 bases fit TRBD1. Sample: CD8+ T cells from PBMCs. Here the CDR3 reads CASREQGASDTEAFF. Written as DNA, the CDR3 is TGCGCCAGCAGAGAACAGGGGGCTTCGGACACTGAAGCTTTCTTT.